The 32 T cell receptor beta chains presented below share a single source sample, sequenced in a study of T cell repertoires in cytomegalovirus infection. TCRdb used MiXCR to reprocess the reads, holding one entry per CDR3 protein. The sample lists hundreds of thousands of distinct CDR3 sequences, roughly 16% seen once, with more than 10% in the top ten. The sequenced sample was PBMCs. These receptors were collected from a human donor in good health (CMV status not recorded). Some clones in this sample may be carry-over from other donors' samples.

This clonotype has just a few counts. This rearrangement joins TRBV11-1 to TRBJ2-1, with TRBD1 matching over 7 bases. The CDR3 is 14 amino acids. V gave up 8 bases and J gave up 6 bases; unmatched junction bases: 10. Germline values: CDR1 SGHAT, CDR2 FQDESV (reference sequence). As DNA, the CDR3 is TGTGCCAGCGGATCACAGGGGACCTCCAATGAGCAGTTCTTC. It is translated as CASGSQGTSNEQFF.

In its sample, this clonotype was seen many times. The chain employs TRBV6-1 and TRBJ2-3; no clear D gene. The CDR3 length is 13 residues. V lost 5 bases to trimming and J lost 3 bases, with 9 bases between them. The germline gives CDR1 MNHNS, CDR2 SASEGT. The CDR3: CASSFNPTDTQYF. CDR3 bases: TGTGCCAGCAGTTTTAATCCGACAGATACGCAGTATTTT.

This clonotype turned up a few times. CDR3 loop: CASSIPNYQETQYF. CDR3 nucleotides: TGTGCCAGTAGTATCCCCAACTACCAAGAGACCCAGTACTTC. The J gene is TRBJ2-5, the V gene TRBV19; D is uncertain. Germline values: CDR1 LNHDA, CDR2 SQIVND (reference sequence). V was cut by 3 bases and J by 0 bases, with 8 bases left in between. The CDR3 extends over 14 amino acids.

The sample holds many counts of this clonotype. The chain recombines TRBV4-3 with TRBJ1-2; 8 bases map to TRBD1. CDR1 and CDR2 (germline): LGHNA, YSLEER. V lost 4 bases and J lost 4; bases outside the gene matches: 14. This CDR3 is 17 amino acids long. The CDR3 DNA reads as TGCGCCAGCAGCCCACACGGGACAGGAAATCCTAGCTATGGCTACACCTTC. Protein: CASSPHGTGNPSYGYTF.

This clonotype was found a few times. V is TRBV28 and J is TRBJ1-4; D ambiguous. Germline V CDR1 and CDR2: MDHEN, SYDVKM. Trimming removed 5 bases from V and 1 base from J, with 17 bases in between. CDR3 length: 17 residues. The CDR3 DNA follows: TGTGCCAGCAGTCCCTATAGGCAGGCTAGAACTAATGAAAAACTGTTTTTT. The encoded protein is CASSPYRQARTNEKLFF. Combining the CDR3 with reference TRBV28 and TRBJ1-4 gives the whole variable domain DVKVTQSSRYLVKRTGEKVFLECVQDMDHENMFWYRQDPGLGLRLIYFSYDVKMKEKGDIPEGYSVSREKKERFSLILESASTNQTSMYLCASSPYRQARTNEKLFFGSGTQLSVL.

This clonotype showed up many times. The chain carries TRBV7-6 and TRBJ1-3, with D possibly matching TRBD1 (5 bases). The CDR3 runs to 14 residues. Trimming took off 5 bases at V and 2 bases at J, with 10 bases between the two ends. Germline V gene lookup returns CDR1 SGHVS and CDR2 FNYEAQ. The DNA of the CDR3 is TGTGCCAGCAGCCTGGGGGTCCCTGGAAACACCATATATTTT. Its translation: CASSLGVPGNTIYF.

This clonotype was detected ten times or more. The V and J genes are TRBV28 and TRBJ1-2, with TRBD1 matching 7 bases. V shed 4 bases and J 1 base; nucleotides not matched to a gene: 3. The germline CDR1 and CDR2 sequences are MDHEN and SYDVKM. The CDR3 is 14 amino acids. CDR3 in amino acids: CASSSGTDNYGYTF. The CDR3 DNA follows: TGTGCCAGCAGTTCAGGGACAGATAACTATGGCTACACCTTC.

Ten or more counts support this clonotype. This rearrangement joins TRBV6-6 to TRBJ1-1, with a possible D match to TRBD1 (6 bases). CDR3 length: 14 amino acids. The V end was cut by 6 bases, the J end by 5 bases, with 16 bases between. Looked up from germline, CDR1 is MNHNY and CDR2 is SVGAGI (reference sequence). CDR3 loop: CASRPSGAETEAFF. CDR3 bases: TGTGCCAGCAGACCCTCGGGGGCAGAAACTGAAGCTTTCTTT.

The gene calls are TRBV28 and TRBJ2-1, with 10 bases identical to TRBD1. Germline CDR1 and CDR2: MDHEN and SYDVKM. The CDR3 totals 15 residues. With V trimmed by 4 bases and J by 5 bases, 5 bases remained unmatched. For the CDR3, the DNA is TGTGCCAGCAGTTCCGGGACAGGGGTTAACAATGAGCAGTTCTTC. It specifies CASSSGTGVNNEQFF.

This rearrangement joins TRBV20-1 to TRBJ2-3, with D possibly being TRBD1 (5 bases). CDR3 length: 15 amino acids. V lost 3 bases and J 7 bases, leaving 20 bases between the germline ends. From germline, CDR1 is DFQATT and CDR2 SNEGSKA (reference sequence). DNA for the CDR3: TGCAGTGCTAGTAATGCAGGGAACCTCAGAAATACGCAGTATTTT. Amino acids: CSASNAGNLRNTQYF.

This clonotype has only a few counts. The CDR3 spells CASSLGDATGELFF. The CDR3 region has the DNA TGCGCCAGCAGCTTGGGGGACGCCACCGGGGAGCTGTTTTTT. V gene TRBV5-1 combines with J gene TRBJ2-2, with D possibly called TRBD1 or TRBD2 (5 bases each). Germline lookup yields CDR1 SGHRS and CDR2 YFSETQ. This CDR3 comprises 14 residues. Trimming pared 0 bases from V and 4 bases from J, leaving 7 bases between.

At least ten counts were recorded for this clonotype. In nucleotides, the CDR3 is TGTGCCAGCAGCTTGAGCTCGGGACAGGCTTTGACCCAGTACTTC. It specifies CASSLSSGQALTQYF. This chain joins TRBV7-6 and TRBJ2-5; 8 bases map to TRBD1. Per the germline V gene, CDR1 is SGHVS and CDR2 is FNYEAQ. The CDR3 is made up of 15 amino acids. V was pared by 3 bases and J by 7 bases, with 10 bases of the junction left unmatched.

This clonotype was counted a few times. The chain carries TRBV4-2 and TRBJ2-7; 11 positions agree with TRBD2. From germline, CDR1 is LGHNA and CDR2 YNFKEQ. The CDR3 has 20 residues. V shed 0 bases and J 7 bases; nucleotides not matched to a gene: 20. The CDR3 DNA follows: TGTGCCAGCAGCCAAGATAGGCTAGCGGGGGGCCAAAAATTAAATCCAGAGCAGTACTTC. Translated, it gives CASSQDRLAGGQKLNPEQYF.

This clonotype was seen ten or more times. This chain links TRBV7-9 with TRBJ2-5; 9 nucleotides line up with TRBD1. Germline V gene data show CDR1 as SEHNR and CDR2 as FQNEAQ (reference sequence). The CDR3 totals 15 residues. V shed 2 bases and J 5 bases; nucleotides not matched to a gene: 6. The CDR3 spells CASSLLGQGPETQYF. The CDR3 coding sequence is TGTGCCAGCAGCTTACTAGGACAGGGGCCGGAGACCCAGTACTTC. The full variable domain, in which reference TRBV7-9 and TRBJ2-5 provide the parts outside the CDR3, is DTGVSQNPRHKITKRGQNVTFRCDPISEHNRLYWYRQTLGQGPEFLTYFQNEAQLEKSRLLSDRFSAERPKGSFSTLEIQRTEQGDSAMYLCASSLLGQGPETQYFGPGTRLLVL.

This clonotype appeared a few times. The chain has TRBV12-3 or TRBV12-4 and TRBJ1-5, with 11 nucleotides matching TRBD1. This CDR3 contains 18 residues. The V segment lost 3 bases and the J segment 6 bases; nucleotides outside the gene matches: 13. The CDR3 nucleotides are TGTGCCAGCAGTTTTAGTCGGTTCGGACAGGGGGCCGTTCAGCCCCAGCATTTT. Residues: CASSFSRFGQGAVQPQHF.

This rearrangement joins TRBV20-1 to TRBJ1-2; D may be TRBD1 (6 bases). CDR1 and CDR2 (germline): DFQATT, SNEGSKA (reference sequence). Trimming pared 6 bases from V and 1 base from J, leaving 21 bases between. This CDR3 contains 16 residues. CDR3 DNA: TGCAGTGCATCGGACAGCTACGTCCCCAATAACTATGGCTACACCTTC. Its protein is CSASDSYVPNNYGYTF.

This clonotype was observed a handful of times. The chain couples TRBV15 to TRBJ1-3, with TRBD1 matching over 11 bases. Germline V gives CDR1 LNHNV, CDR2 YYDKDF (reference sequence). The CDR3 is made up of 17 amino acids. V was clipped by 0 bases and J by 3 bases; unmatched bases: 4. The CDR3 coding sequence is TGTGCCACCAGCAGAGATCTGGGACAGGGGGTTGGAAACACCATATATTTT. It encodes CATSRDLGQGVGNTIYF.

A note on this clonotype: At one end the junction does not follow the germline gene, possibly because of a read error. The chain combines TRBV7-7 with TRBJ2-1, with D perhaps assigned TRBD1 or TRBD2 (6 bases each). CDR1 is SSHAT, CDR2 FNYEAQ, per germline (reference sequence). The CDR3 sequence is 14 residues long. The chain's CDR3 is CASSLVWGAHEQFF. CDR3 sequence (DNA): TGTGCTAGCAGCTTGGTCTGGGGGGCACATGAGCAGTTCTTC. The full variable domain, in which reference TRBV7-7 and TRBJ2-1 provide the parts outside the CDR3, is GAGVSQSPRYKVTKRGQDVTLRCDPISSHATLYWYQQALGQGPEFLTYFNYEAQPDKSGLPSDRFSAERPEGSISTLTIQRTEQRDSAMYRCASSLVWGAHEQFFGPGTRLTVL.

This chain links TRBV2 with TRBJ2-3, with D perhaps matching TRBD1 (7 bases). The CDR3 sequence is 18 residues long. Deletions cut 10 bases from V and 4 bases from J, with 30 bases between. Looked up from germline, CDR1 is SNHLY and CDR2 is FYNNEI. CDR3 loop: CATEIETGLQGGADTQYF. The CDR3 nucleotides are TGTGCCACCGAGATTGAGACGGGACTCCAGGGGGGCGCAGATACGCAGTATTTT.

This clonotype has a handful of counts. This chain uses TRBV7-9 with TRBJ1-1; 8 bases map to TRBD1. The germline V gene has CDR1 SEHNR and CDR2 FQNEAQ (reference sequence). J was trimmed by 4 bases and V by 4 bases; bases with no gene match: 5. The CDR3 runs 14 residues. The CDR3 reads CASSSWTGTTEAFF. CDR3 bases: TGTGCCAGCAGCTCATGGACAGGGACCACTGAAGCTTTCTTT.

This clonotype was seen more than once but under ten times. The chain combines TRBV11-2 with TRBJ1-1; no clear D gene. Per germline, CDR1 SGHAT and CDR2 FQNNGV. There are 15 residues in the CDR3. V was trimmed by 5 bases and J by 1 base, leaving 14 bases between them. The DNA of the CDR3 is TGTGCCAGCAGCCCGCCTGGTGGACGGAACACTGAAGCTTTCTTT. Translating it yields CASSPPGGRNTEAFF.

CDR3 sequence (DNA): TGTGCCAGCAGCTTAGGTCGGATTTCTGACTATGGCTACACCTTC. This sequence encodes CASSLGRISDYGYTF. The V and J genes are TRBV7-9 and TRBJ1-2; no firm D call. The germline CDR1 and CDR2 sequences are SEHNR and FQNEAQ (reference sequence). Trimming removed 1 base from V and 3 bases from J, with 12 bases in between. The CDR3 runs to 15 residues.

The chain is built from TRBV28 and TRBJ1-2; 8 bases match TRBD1. Germline CDR1 reads MDHEN; CDR2 reads SYDVKM. This CDR3 has 16 amino acids. The junction had 15 bases not matched to a gene; V was cut back by 3 bases and J by 9 bases. Here the CDR3 reads CASSFGQGVPVGSYTF. The CDR3 DNA reads TGTGCCAGCAGTTTTGGACAGGGCGTGCCGGTCGGAAGCTACACCTTC.

This clonotype was observed at least ten times. This rearrangement joins TRBV12-3 or TRBV12-4 to TRBJ1-2; D ambiguous. This CDR3 contains 14 residues. The germline V and J ends were trimmed by 5 bases and 5 bases, with 15 bases remaining between them. CDR3 bases: TGTGCCAGCAGTCTTCGGTCAACTCTGTATGGCTACACCTTC. Translation gives CASSLRSTLYGYTF.

This clonotype was observed at least ten times. V and J are TRBV12-3 or TRBV12-4 and TRBJ2-1, with D perhaps matching TRBD2 (7 bases). CDR3 length: 14 amino acids. Trimming removed 6 bases from V and 6 bases from J, with 15 bases in between. As DNA, the CDR3 is TGTGCCAGCAGGCACTCAGGGGAGGGCAATGAGCAGTTCTTC. Translated, it gives CASRHSGEGNEQFF.

The genes are TRBV10-3 and TRBJ2-1, with D tentatively TRBD2 (7 bases). The CDR3 loop spans 15 amino acids. V was trimmed by 4 bases and J by 4 bases, leaving 14 bases between them. CDR1 and CDR2 (germline): ENHRY, SYGVKD. CDR3 residues: CAISAGAGEYNEQFF. CDR3 bases: TGTGCCATCAGTGCAGGGGCGGGAGAATACAATGAGCAGTTCTTC.

In its sample, this clonotype was seen many times. The chain recombines TRBV10-3 with TRBJ1-2, with TRBD1 matching 12 bases. The V gene end was trimmed by 3 bases and the J gene end by 3 bases; junction bases not matched to a gene: 11. CDR3 length: 18 residues. Per the germline V gene, CDR1 is ENHRY and CDR2 is SYGVKD. CDR3 residues: CAISERGTGGIHYYGYTF. Written as DNA, the CDR3 is TGTGCCATCAGTGAAAGAGGGACAGGGGGCATCCACTACTATGGCTACACCTTC.

V and J are TRBV24-1 and TRBJ2-5; 9 bases are shared with TRBD1. Germline loops: CDR1 KGHDR, CDR2 SFDVKD. The CDR3 has 16 residues. The ends lost 4 bases at V and 1 base at J; junction bases unmatched: 6. Here the CDR3 DNA reads TGTGCCACCAGTGAACCGGGACAGGGCTTCCAAGAGACCCAGTACTTC. Protein product: CATSEPGQGFQETQYF.

The CDR3: CASRWGGGAAYEQYF. The CDR3 coding sequence is TGTGCCAGCAGGTGGGGTGGGGGGGCCGCCTACGAGCAGTACTTC. The J gene is TRBJ2-7, the V gene TRBV6-1; tentative D call: TRBD2 (7 bases). Germline V gene sequence: CDR1 MNHNS, CDR2 SASEGT. The CDR3 is 15 amino acids. Trimming cost V 6 bases and J 2 bases, with 17 bases left between them.

The table lists this clonotype with many counts. V gene TRBV7-2 combines with J gene TRBJ2-1; 9 bases map to TRBD2. With 0 bases clipped from V and 5 bases from J, the junction kept 2 bases outside the gene matches. Germline V gives CDR1 SGHTA, CDR2 FQGNSA. The CDR3 runs to 15 residues. CDR3 sequence reads: CASSLASGGDNEQFF. CDR3 DNA: TGTGCCAGCAGCTTAGCTAGCGGGGGAGACAATGAGCAGTTCTTC.

The chain links TRBV20-1 to TRBJ1-2; TRBD1 matches at 7 bases. CDR1 is DFQATT, CDR2 SNEGSKA, per germline (reference sequence). This CDR3 is 15 amino acids long. V lost 5 bases to trimming and J lost 3 bases; unmatched junction nucleotides: 12. The CDR3 DNA reads TGCAGTGCTTCCCTCTCCACAGGGGCCCACTATGGCTACACCTTC. It codes for CSASLSTGAHYGYTF.

A few counts support this clonotype. The CDR3 protein is CASSYSNRGGDGYTF. The CDR3, as DNA: TGTGCCAGCAGTTACTCGAACAGGGGAGGCGATGGCTACACCTTC. The chain combines TRBV6-6 with TRBJ1-2; 7 bases map to TRBD1. Looked up from germline, CDR1 is MNHNY and CDR2 is SVGAGI (reference sequence). The CDR3 contains 15 residues. The V gene end was trimmed by 0 bases and the J gene end by 6 bases; junction bases not matched to a gene: 7.